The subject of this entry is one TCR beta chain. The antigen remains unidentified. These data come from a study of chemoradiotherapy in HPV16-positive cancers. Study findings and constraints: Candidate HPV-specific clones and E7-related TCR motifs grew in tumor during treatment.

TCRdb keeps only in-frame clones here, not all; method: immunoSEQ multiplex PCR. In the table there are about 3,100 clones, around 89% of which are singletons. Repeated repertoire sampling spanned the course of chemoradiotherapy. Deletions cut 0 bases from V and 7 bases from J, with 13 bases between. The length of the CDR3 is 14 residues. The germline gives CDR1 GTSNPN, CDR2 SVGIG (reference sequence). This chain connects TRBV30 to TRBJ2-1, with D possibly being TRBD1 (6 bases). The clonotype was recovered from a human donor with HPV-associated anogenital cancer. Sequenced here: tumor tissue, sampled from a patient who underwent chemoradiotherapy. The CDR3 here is CAWSVEGVLNEQFF. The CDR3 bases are TGTGCCTGGAGTGTAGAGGGGGTATTGAATGAGCAGTTCTTC.